This is a list of T cell receptor beta chains from one sample in a study of T-cell reconstitution after alpha-beta-depleted transplantation in children. TCRdb used MiXCR to reprocess the PCR reads, holding one entry per CDR3 protein. The data contain about 97,000 distinct CDR3 sequences, roughly 7.1% of them seen just once; the ten biggest clones take up about a sixth. Sequenced material: PBMCs, taken before TCRalphabeta/CD19-depleted stem cell transplant. Receptors originate from a boy younger than 10 with acute lymphoblastic leukemia, due to receive a stem cell transplant. The CDR3 runs from the conserved cysteine through the conserved F or W. A D gene is named only where the DNA matches it firmly. The size field is filled for only some rows; it gives once, few, many or a size class.

j_call v_call cdr3_length clone_size d_call cdr3_aa cdr3_nt
TRBJ1-1 TRBV7-8 15 NA NA CASSPVARLNTEAFF TGTGCCAGCAGCCCAGTCGCACGACTGAACACTGAAGCTTTCTTT
TRBJ2-3 TRBV5-1 17 NA TRBD1 CASSLAGQPASTDTQYF TGCGCCAGCAGCTTGGCGGGACAGCCAGCTAGCACAGATACGCAGTATTTT
TRBJ2-3 TRBV4-3 15 many NA CASSRGHQHTDTQYF TGCGCCAGCAGCCGGGGACACCAGCACACAGATACGCAGTATTTT
TRBJ1-1 TRBV20-1 13 few NA CSARDIRRAEAFF TGCAGTGCTAGAGATATCCGGAGAGCTGAAGCTTTCTTT
TRBJ2-1 TRBV7-9 15 many TRBD2 CASSGQAGVDNEQFF TGTGCCAGCAGCGGCCAAGCGGGGGTGGACAATGAGCAGTTCTTC
TRBJ2-3 TRBV4-2 17 many TRBD2 CASSQESGGGGTDTQYF TGTGCCAGCAGCCAAGAAAGTGGCGGGGGGGGCACAGATACGCAGTATTTT
TRBJ2-1 TRBV7-9 16 many NA CASSLYGGTGDNEQFF TGTGCCAGCAGCTTATACGGGGGTACAGGGGACAATGAGCAGTTCTTC
TRBJ1-1 TRBV29-1 14 many NA CSVARNGRNTEAFF TGCAGCGTTGCCCGCAATGGTAGGAACACTGAAGCTTTCTTT
TRBJ2-7 TRBV20-1 14 NA TRBD1 CSARVGTGVIEQYF TGCAGTGCTAGGGTGGGGACAGGGGTCATCGAGCAGTACTTC
TRBJ2-3 TRBV7-2 16 NA TRBD2 CASSSEAGGRTDTQYF TGTGCCAGCAGCTCCGAAGCGGGGGGTCGCACAGATACGCAGTATTTT
TRBJ2-3 TRBV9 15 many TRBD2 CASSVSGGVEDTQYF TGTGCCAGCAGCGTTAGCGGGGGGGTGGAAGATACGCAGTATTTT
TRBJ2-3 TRBV6-1 13 NA TRBD2 CASMAGVTDTQYF TGTGCCAGCATGGCGGGGGTCACAGATACGCAGTATTTT
TRBJ1-3 TRBV7-2 14 NA NA CASSLEGRGNTIYF TGTGCCAGCAGCTTAGAGGGCAGGGGAAACACCATATATTTT
TRBJ2-7 TRBV7-2 11 many NA CASSLSAEQYF TGTGCCAGCAGCTTAAGCGCCGAGCAGTACTTC
TRBJ2-7 TRBV4-1 15 NA NA CASSQDGTGDREQYF TGCGCCAGCAGCCAAGATGGGACGGGGGACCGCGAGCAGTACTTC
TRBJ2-2 TRBV20-1 15 many TRBD1 CSARVWRQGTGELFF TGCAGTGCTAGAGTTTGGAGACAGGGCACCGGGGAGCTGTTTTTT
TRBJ1-1 TRBV2 11 NA NA CASSVWQLAFF TGTGCCAGCAGTGTTTGGCAGCTCGCTTTCTTT
TRBJ2-4 TRBV12-3/TRBV12-4 13 many NA CASSLGTANIQYF TGTGCCAGCAGTTTAGGGACAGCAAACATTCAGTACTTC
TRBJ2-3 TRBV20-1 14 few NA CSASSGASTDTQYF TGCAGTGCTTCTTCGGGGGCTAGCACAGATACGCAGTATTTT
TRBJ2-5 TRBV6-1 14 many TRBD1 CASRPTGGRETQYF TGTGCCAGCAGACCGACAGGGGGCAGGGAGACCCAGTACTTC
TRBJ1-1 TRBV5-5 14 many NA CASSLTGGTTEAFF TGTGCCAGCAGCTTGACTGGGGGGACCACTGAAGCTTTCTTT
TRBJ2-7 TRBV27 14 many NA CASSPGGPWNEQYF TGTGCCAGCAGTCCCGGGGGGCCGTGGAACGAGCAGTACTTC
TRBJ1-1 TRBV29-1 14 NA NA CSVQLTRGVTEAFF TGCAGCGTTCAACTCACCCGGGGAGTCACTGAAGCTTTCTTT
TRBJ2-2 TRBV24-1 14 many NA CATSGSTNTGELFF TGTGCCACCAGTGGTTCGACGAACACCGGGGAGCTGTTTTTT
TRBJ2-3 TRBV6-1 13 few NA CASSVLGTDTQYF TGTGCCAGCAGTGTTCTAGGCACAGATACGCAGTATTTT
TRBJ1-1 TRBV4-1 15 few TRBD1 CASSPGDRLNTEAFF TGCGCCAGCAGCCCCGGGGACAGACTGAACACTGAAGCTTTCTTT
TRBJ2-3 TRBV20-1 13 few NA CSARKGLTDTQYF TGCAGTGCTAGAAAAGGTCTCACAGATACGCAGTATTTT
TRBJ2-2 TRBV5-6 15 few NA CASSLHVENTGELFF TGTGCCAGCAGCTTGCACGTGGAGAACACCGGGGAGCTGTTTTTT
TRBJ2-7 TRBV19 13 many NA CASSTGVLNEQYF TGTGCCAGTAGTACAGGTGTATTGAACGAGCAGTACTTC